The text below deals with one T cell receptor beta chain. Its recognized antigen is unknown. No much larger clone is present one base from it, and per-base qualities are unavailable. The data originate from a study of T cell responses to AZD1222 COVID-19 vaccine (dated by TCRdb to the early 2020s). Regarding the complete study: Because spike-specific TCR depth and breadth did not differ between the two schedules, AZD1222 recipients who got a second dose at roughly 4 weeks were pooled with those who got a second dose at roughly 12 weeks. A total of around 240 trial participants underwent TCR sequencing, of whom nearly 210 received two doses of AZD1222 and some 26 received two doses of the MenACWY control vaccine. Trial participants were enrolled into age subgroups of 18-55, 56-69 and 70-plus years, which contained about 150, 27 and 61 TCR-sequenced participants, respectively. Study-level results and caveats: Reportedly, almost half of the unique spike-specific TCRs recognized epitopes lying outside the regions that are mutated in the B.1.351 and B.1.1.7 variants. Conclusions about previously exposed vaccinees are limited because only five to seven AZD1222 recipients were SARS-CoV-2 seropositive at baseline. Participants were mostly white British and included more females than males, and it was suggested by the authors that clonal diversity may have been underestimated. The whole spike protein was spanned by vaccine-associated CD4 TCRs, and dominant responses were seen in regions 160-218 and 743-854. In the small 56-69-year group, the increase in depth fell short of significance, most likely because of low power. No day 14 peak-response samples were available, so repertoires were characterized only after the peak T cell response. Spike-specific TCR breadth and depth rose significantly after two AZD1222 doses compared with day 0 and with MenACWY recipients.

CDR1 and CDR2 are read off the germline V gene (reference sequence) as LNHNV and YYDKDF. Its CDR3 holds 18 amino acids, cysteine through phenylalanine. This entry keeps only the CDR3 DNA: 54 bases, framed from base 1. V and J are trimmed by 5 bases and 5 bases, and the gene matches miss 21 bases of the junction. The time point label, as the study defines it: baseline before first vaccination. Samples from vaccinated people were obtained from the UK trials COV001 and COV002, which included a single-blind randomized controlled phase 2/3 trial of AZD1222 (ChAdOx1 nCoV-19) in healthy adults. For TCRbeta chain sequencing, PBMC samples from trial participants were taken at day 0 and at day 28 after the second dose. The CDR3 regions of human TCRbeta chains were analyzed by immunosequencing. The published analysis was carried out like this. Repertoire TCRs were matched against a reference library of SARS-CoV-2-specific TCRs generated with the MIRA antigen-specificity platform. Breadth meant the fraction of unique TCRs that were SARS-CoV-2-associated, whereas depth meant the fraction of total T cells that were SARS-CoV-2-associated. Using the MIRA data, every spike-specific TCR was mapped to the spike region that the TCR reacted to and assigned to either a CD4 or a CD8 class. Log10-transformed breadth and depth values were compared by one-way ANOVA with Sidak's multiple comparisons tests. TCRdb's version of the immuneACCESS table is confined to in-frame rearrangements and falls short of the full clone set. An unresolved V gene accounts for under half of the shortfall where checked; the remainder is of unknown origin. Clone size and V and J calls were adopted from that table, with D and trimming inferred from the DNA. The sample data list 100,000 or so clones, and about 88% of these were observed just once. The ten most abundant clones make up around 4% of the sample.

The V and J segments used are TRBV15 and TRBJ2-7; 7 bases in between match TRBD1. The sample in question was peripheral blood, obtained on day 0 of AZD1222 vaccination. This clonotype was obtained from an adult in good health. The DNA is TGTGCCACCAGCTCCATAGAACTAGACAGGGCTCTTTCGGACGAGCAGTACTTC. It specifies CATSSIELDRALSDEQYF. The entire variable domain, with the stretches around the CDR3 drawn from the reference TRBV15 and TRBJ2-7 proteins, is DAMVIQNPRYQVTQFGKPVTLSCSQTLNHNVMYWYQQKSSQAPKLLFHYYDKDFNNEADTPDNFQSRRPNTSFCFLDIRSPGLGDTAMYLCATSSIELDRALSDEQYFGPGTRLTVT.